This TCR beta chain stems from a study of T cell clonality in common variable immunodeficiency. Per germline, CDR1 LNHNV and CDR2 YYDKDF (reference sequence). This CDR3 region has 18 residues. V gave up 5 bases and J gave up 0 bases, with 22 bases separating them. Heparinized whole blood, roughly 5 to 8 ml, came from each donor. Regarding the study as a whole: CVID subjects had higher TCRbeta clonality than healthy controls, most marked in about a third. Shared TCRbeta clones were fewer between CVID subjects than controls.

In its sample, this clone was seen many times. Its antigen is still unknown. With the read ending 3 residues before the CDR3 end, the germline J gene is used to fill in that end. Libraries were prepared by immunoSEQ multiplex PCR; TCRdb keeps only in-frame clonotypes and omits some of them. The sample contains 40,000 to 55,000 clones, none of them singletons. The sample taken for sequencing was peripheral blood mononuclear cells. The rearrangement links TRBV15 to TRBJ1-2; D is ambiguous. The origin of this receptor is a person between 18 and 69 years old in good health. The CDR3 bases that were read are TGTGCCACCAGCCCCCGGGGAGGCGGGTTATTAGCTAACTATGGC. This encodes CATSPRGGGLLANYG. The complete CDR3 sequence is CATSPRGGGLLANYGYTF.